Sequencing of this T cell receptor (beta chain) was carried out in a study of cytomegalovirus exposure and HLA in healthy donors. Study outcomes and limitations: The study reported that TCR beta sequences accurately predicted HLA-A and HLA-B alleles in most subjects.

The CDR3 contains 13 residues. CDR1 MNHEY and CDR2 SVGAGI come from the germline V gene. V was clipped by 6 bases and J by 4 bases; unmatched bases: 2. Concerning this clone: The antigen is undetermined.

Primers for the PCR totalled 60 Vbeta and 13 Jbeta. The protocol was immunoSEQ multiplex PCR, while the TCRdb copy is restricted to in-frame clones and leaves out a portion. The ten top clones account for about 2.5%, within a sample of 110,000 to 150,000 clones. Sequenced material: PBMCs. This receptor was obtained from a man aged 35-49 years in good health and CMV-seronegative. The chain carries TRBV6-5 and TRBJ2-2; 7 bases line up with TRBD1. The chain's CDR3 is CASRNRGTGELFF. The CDR3 region has the DNA TGTGCCAGCAGAAACAGGGGCACCGGGGAGCTGTTTTTT.